The source of this T cell receptor (beta chain) is a study of OX40 agonist ivuxolimab in advanced cancers. Describing the broader study: Ivuxolimab, which targeted the costimulatory receptor OX40 (CD134), was an agonistic, fully human IgG2 monoclonal antibody. Intravenous ivuxolimab was administered to patients every 2 weeks at six dose levels: 0.01, 0.1, 0.3, 1.5, 3 and 10 mg/kg. Among the 50 to 55 dose-escalation patients, around 19 had hepatocellular carcinoma, about 15 melanoma, 9 renal cell carcinoma and 9 head and neck cancer. In the dose-escalation cohort, 75% to 85% of patients were male, and the mean age was approximately 60 years with a range of roughly 20 to 80. Patients were allowed to have had prior anti-PD-1, anti-PD-L1 or anti-CTLA-4 therapy, and about 40% of the dose-escalation patients had been treated with checkpoint inhibitors. Three dose-escalation patients achieved partial responses, one with hepatocellular carcinoma and two with cutaneous melanoma. The purpose of peripheral TCRbeta sequencing was to test whether ivuxolimab changed TCR sequence diversity and led to clonal T-cell expansion. The paper reports the monotherapy dose-escalation portion (N ≈ 50 patients) of the phase I ivuxolimab trial.

Genomic DNA was isolated from the sorted cells so that the TCRbeta CDR3 region could be sequenced. The immunoSEQ Assay was used for sequencing of TCRbeta CDR3 regions. TCRdb mirrors the immuneACCESS table, restricted to in-frame sequences. Some clones are absent from its copies; in checked studies, under half trace to an unresolved V gene, and the reason for the others is unknown. A total of 40,000 to 50,000 clones appear in this sample, 84% of them only once. The leading ten clones occupy around 16% of the sample. Patients with a history of autoimmune disease or receiving systemic immunosuppression were excluded from the trial. Peripheral blood for TCR sequencing was collected from all dose cohorts at baseline, on cycle 4 day 1, and on cycle 7 day 1. The samples were drawn from a first-in-human, open-label, multicenter phase I dose-escalation trial of ivuxolimab. Adults with locally advanced or metastatic head and neck squamous cell, hepatocellular, melanoma or renal cell carcinoma were enrolled in the trial. Before TCR sequencing, CD4+ T cells and CD8+ T cells from peripheral blood were sorted into separate populations.

Paper-wide results and their limitations: At doses of 0.1 to 3.0 mg/kg, clonal expansion of both CD4+ and CD8+ T cells in blood was seen between baseline and week 6. The antigen specificity of the clonally expanded peripheral T cells was not determined. In the 0.1-3.0 mg/kg groups, partial responders were among the patients with the lowest normalized peripheral clonal expansion, particularly in CD8+ T cells. Low levels of normalized T-cell clonal expansion were also shown by some nonresponding patients. After ivuxolimab, expanded clones were on average more numerous among CD8+ T cells than among CD4+ T cells.

V sheds 5 bases and J sheds 2 bases, leaving 12 bases between their ends. There are 14 amino acids in the CDR3, from cysteine to phenylalanine inclusive. Only the CDR3 DNA stays, 42 bases, in frame from base 1. In the germline V gene (reference sequence), CDR1 corresponds to SEHNR and CDR2 to FQNEAQ. About this clone: The antigen it recognizes is unknown. The sample holds no much larger clone one base away, and base qualities are not on file.

The receptor comes from an adult with an advanced solid tumor such as melanoma, head and neck, liver or kidney cancer. The chain was built from TRBV7-9 and TRBJ1-1; TRBD1 is perhaps the D gene, given 5 matching bases. This material consisted of CD4+ or CD8+ T cells sorted from blood, taken in a trial of the OX40 agonist ivuxolimab. The CDR3 region has the sequence CASSRDSLNTEAFF. The DNA sequence follows: TGTGCCAGCAGCCGCGACAGTCTAAACACTGAAGCTTTCTTT.